This T cell receptor beta chain was captured by sequencing in a study of identical twins. TCRdb re-called the 5' RACE reads through MiXCR, storing one row per CDR3 protein. The table lists some 500,000 distinct CDR3 sequences, roughly a fifth of them singletons. CDR3 size: 15 residues. Germline V gene lookup returns CDR1 SEHNR and CDR2 FQNEAQ (reference sequence). J lost 7 bases, V lost 5 bases, and 9 bases had no gene match. This clonotype was picked up a small number of times. The sample also formed part of further work on T cells expressing NK-cell markers.

The receptor was isolated from a woman under 30 in good health. The source material was CD4+ T cells sorted from blood. J is TRBJ1-5 and V is TRBV7-9; 9 bases match TRBD1. CDR3 residues: CASSRGTGKGQPQHF. Written as DNA, the CDR3 is TGTGCCAGCAGCCGCGGGACAGGGAAAGGGCAGCCCCAGCATTTT.